The entry below gives a single T cell receptor beta chain sequence along with its context. What it recognizes is unknown. Each PCR had synthetic TCR analog templates added to it as a spike-in. Assay used: immunoSEQ multiplex PCR; TCRdb lists only in-frame clones, some missing. The table shows about 86,000 clones, with about 85% occurring only once. The sample belongs to a study of PD-L1 blockade in urothelial cancer. Overall study findings and caveats: Durable benefit accompanied greater 3-week expansion of tumor-associated blood clones. Improved survival was predicted by pretreatment blood TCR clonality below the median.

Regarding time point: pretreatment peripheral blood. Patients' urothelial carcinoma was locally advanced or metastatic. V was cut by 1 base and J by 5 bases, with 15 bases left in between. The CDR3 spans 16 residues. Per the germline V gene, CDR1 is LGHNA and CDR2 is YNFKEQ. The gene calls are TRBV4-2 and TRBJ1-5; D ambiguous. The receptor was isolated from a man in his fifties or sixties with urothelial cancer. This material consisted of PBMCs, taken around atezolizumab (anti-PD-L1) treatment. The CDR3 sequence is CASSQGSLTEYQPQHF. CDR3 DNA: TGTGCCAGCAGCCAAGGTAGTCTAACAGAATATCAGCCCCAGCATTTT.